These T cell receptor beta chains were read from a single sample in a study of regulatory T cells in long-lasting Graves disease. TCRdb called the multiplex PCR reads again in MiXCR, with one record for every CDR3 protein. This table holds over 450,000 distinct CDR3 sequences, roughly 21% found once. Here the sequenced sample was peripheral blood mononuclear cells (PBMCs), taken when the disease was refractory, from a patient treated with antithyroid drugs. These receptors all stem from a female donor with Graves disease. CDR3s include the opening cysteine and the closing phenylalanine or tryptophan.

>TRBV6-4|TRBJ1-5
CASNTRGLGSNQPQHF
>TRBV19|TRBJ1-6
CASSISADASPLHF
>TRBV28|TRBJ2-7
CASSSLTSGSTLSYEQYF
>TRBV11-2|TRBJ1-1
CASSRDRRTEAFF
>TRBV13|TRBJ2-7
CASSTRTGATYEQYF
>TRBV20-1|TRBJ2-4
CSASRDRTIAKNIQYF
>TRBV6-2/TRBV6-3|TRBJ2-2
CAGSTDFSAGLLPGELFF
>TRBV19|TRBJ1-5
CASSPRDRDNQPQHF
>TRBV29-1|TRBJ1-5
CSIIIRVGQPQHF
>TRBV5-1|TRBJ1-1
CASSRAGNTEAFF
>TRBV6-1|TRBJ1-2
CASSPDDSSPYGYTF
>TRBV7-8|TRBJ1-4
CASRLGSGNEKLFF
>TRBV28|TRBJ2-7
CASSEQGLDEQYF
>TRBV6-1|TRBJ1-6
CASSWGQGGSPLHF
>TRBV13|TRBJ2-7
CASSVLGGGTSYEQYF
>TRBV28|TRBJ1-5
CASSLARDRGNQPQHF
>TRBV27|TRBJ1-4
CASSPRRGDNEKLFF
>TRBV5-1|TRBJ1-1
CASRSNPGGSTEAFF
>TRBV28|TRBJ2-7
CASRPDGSTEQYF
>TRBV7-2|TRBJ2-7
CASSKNTGSYEQYF
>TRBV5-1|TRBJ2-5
CASSSSDRYQETQYF
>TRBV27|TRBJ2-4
CASSTTRTAKTIQYF
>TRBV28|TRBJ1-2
CAVGAPTENGYTF
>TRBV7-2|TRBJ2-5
CASSWGLAGSETQYF
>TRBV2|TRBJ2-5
CASSSGQGFGETQYF
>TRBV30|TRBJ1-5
CAWSRSENQPQHF
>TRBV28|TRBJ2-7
CATRIPGQTYEQYF
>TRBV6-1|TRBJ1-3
CASGRVPPSSGNTIYF
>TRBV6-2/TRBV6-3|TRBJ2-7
CASSLRTSGAYEQYF
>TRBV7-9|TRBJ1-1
CASSWGQTEAFF
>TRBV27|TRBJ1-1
CASSFGTGLSEAFF
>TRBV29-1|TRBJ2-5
CSVLDRNQETQYF
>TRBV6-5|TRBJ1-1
CASSFTAEAFF
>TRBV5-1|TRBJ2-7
CASSAGQGIEQYF
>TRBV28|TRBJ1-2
CASSFGQSNYGYTF
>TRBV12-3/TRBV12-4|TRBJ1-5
CASSSWRGEGHQPQHF
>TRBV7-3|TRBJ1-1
CASSLNPRVAEAFF
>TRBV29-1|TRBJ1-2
CSADDRSYGYTF
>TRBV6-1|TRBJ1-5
CASRSDSMNWNQPQHF
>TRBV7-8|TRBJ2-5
CASSSRDRVSQYF
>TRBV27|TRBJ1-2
CASSALPGPPIQGYTF
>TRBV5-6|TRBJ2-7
CASSFGLAGSSYEQYF
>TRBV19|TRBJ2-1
CATAWDNEQFF
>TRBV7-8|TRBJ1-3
CASSPGPLGSGNTIYF
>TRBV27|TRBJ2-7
CASSPSFVYEQYF
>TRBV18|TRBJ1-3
CASSPRWGSGNTIYF
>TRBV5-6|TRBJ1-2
CASSFGPLDGYTF
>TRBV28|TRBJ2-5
CASSPGTVHETQYF
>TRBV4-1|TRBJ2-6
CASSLPGGTGLWGGTNVLTF